The rows below give T cell receptor beta chains drawn from one sample of a study of cytomegalovirus exposure and HLA in healthy donors. The table came from immunoSEQ multiplex PCR; TCRdb's copy has only in-frame clones and leaves some out. The table lists roughly 190,000 clones. The material sequenced was PBMCs. The receptors shown here come from a man in his thirties or forties in good health and CMV-seronegative. The CDR3 runs from the conserved cysteine through the conserved F or W. Fields, in order: CDR3 length, D gene, V gene, J gene, CDR3 DNA, CDR3 protein. D genes are given only for firm matches.

>15|-|TRBV25-1|TRBJ1-2
TGTGCCAGCAGTGCGGTACAGGGCAGGGACTATGGCTACACCTTC
CASSAVQGRDYGYTF
>14|-|TRBV5-4|TRBJ2-1
TGTGCCAGCAGCACGAACGGAGCCCACAATGAGCAGTTCTTC
CASSTNGAHNEQFF
>15|TRBD1|TRBV4-1|TRBJ2-1
TGCGCCAGCAGCCGGGGGACAGGGTCCTACAATGAGCAGTTCTTC
CASSRGTGSYNEQFF
>12|TRBD1|TRBV6-5|TRBJ1-2
TGTGCCAGCAGTCGACAGGGCGGCGGCTACACCTTC
CASSRQGGGYTF
>11|-|TRBV9|TRBJ1-2
TGTGCCAGCGGCAGGGGTGATGGCTACACCTTC
CASGRGDGYTF
>14|-|TRBV5-1|TRBJ2-1
TGCGCCAGCAGCTTTTTACTAGCTTACAATGAGCAGTTCTTC
CASSFLLAYNEQFF
>16|TRBD1|TRBV18|TRBJ1-4
TGTGCCAGCTCATCTACGCCGGGACAGGCTAATGAAAAACTGTTTTTT
CASSSTPGQANEKLFF
>15|-|TRBV7-2|TRBJ2-7
TGTGCCAGCAGCTTAGATGCGTCGCTCTCCTACGAGCAGTACTTC
CASSLDASLSYEQYF
>14|-|TRBV30|TRBJ1-1
TGTGCCTGGAGTGTAGGGCACGGAGGCACTGAAGCTTTCTTT
CAWSVGHGGTEAFF
>15|TRBD1|TRBV13|TRBJ2-5
TGTGCCAGCAGCCCGCAATTACAGGGGGGACGAGAGCAGTACTTC
CASSPQLQGGREQYF
>14|TRBD1|TRBV7-2|TRBJ1-2
TGTGCCAGCAGCTTAGACGGACAGGGGGCGGTCTACACCTTC
CASSLDGQGAVYTF
>16|TRBD1|TRBV7-9|TRBJ1-3
TGTGCCAGCAGCTTAGTCCCGGGACAGGCTGGAAACACCATATATTTT
CASSLVPGQAGNTIYF
>15|TRBD2|TRBV5-1|TRBJ2-3
TGCGCCAGCAGCTTGGCTAGCGGGGGCACAGATACGCAGTATTTT
CASSLASGGTDTQYF
>15|TRBD1|TRBV19|TRBJ1-5
TGTGCCAGTAGAGACAGGGGTCTTAGCAATCAGCCCCAGCATTTT
CASRDRGLSNQPQHF
>16|-|TRBV18|TRBJ1-5
TGTGCCAGCTCGCTGGGGCCAGCTTATAGCAATCAGCCCCAGCATTTT
CASSLGPAYSNQPQHF
>16|TRBD2|TRBV19|TRBJ2-2
TGTGCCAGTAGTACAAGGGAGGGGATCGGGGCCGGGGAGCTGTTTTTT
CASSTREGIGAGELFF
>15|-|TRBV4-2|TRBJ1-5
TGTGCCAGCAGCCATTCCGTCGCGCCCGATCAGCCCCAGCATTTT
CASSHSVAPDQPQHF
>17|-|TRBV9|TRBJ1-3
TGTGCCAGCAGTGGGAGGCCGGGGGGTCCCTCTGGAAACACCATATATTTT
CASSGRPGGPSGNTIYF
>13|-|TRBV28|TRBJ1-5
TGTGCCAGCAGTCCAGGCTTTTCTCAGCCCCAGCATTTT
CASSPGFSQPQHF
>12|-|TRBV28|TRBJ1-2
TGTGCCAGCAGTCAACAGGACTATGGCTACACCTTC
CASSQQDYGYTF
>17|TRBD1|TRBV19|TRBJ1-3
TGTGCCAGTACGGGACAGGGGGCGACGTACTCCGGAAACACCATATATTTT
CASTGQGATYSGNTIYF
>15|-|TRBV30|TRBJ1-5
TGTGCCTGGAGTGTTCGACGCACCGAGGGTCAGCCCCAGCATTTT
CAWSVRRTEGQPQHF
>12|-|TRBV7-2|TRBJ2-5
TGTGCCAGCAGCTTAGGGGAGGAGACCCAGTACTTC
CASSLGEETQYF
>15|TRBD2|TRBV6-4|TRBJ2-1
TGTGCCAGCGCTGAAACTAGCGGGAGACCCAATGAGCAGTTCTTC
CASAETSGRPNEQFF
>16|TRBD2|TRBV5-1|TRBJ2-5
TGCGCCAGCAGCTTAAACGTGGGAGGGCCTCAAGAGACCCAGTACTTC
CASSLNVGGPQETQYF
>12|TRBD1|TRBV6-6|TRBJ2-7
TGTGCCAGCAGTCGACAGGGTTACGAGCAGTACTTC
CASSRQGYEQYF
>16|TRBD1|TRBV30|TRBJ1-1
TGTGCCTGGAGTCCCTTACAGGGGGCGGGTAGCACTGAAGCTTTCTTT
CAWSPLQGAGSTEAFF
>18|-|TRBV11-2|TRBJ2-6
TGTGCCAGCAGCACCAATTGGGGGGGGGCTTCTGGGGCCAACGTCCTGACTTTC
CASSTNWGGASGANVLTF
>15|TRBD1|TRBV27|TRBJ2-2
TGTGCCAGCAGTTTAGGGACAGGGTGGGACGGGGAGCTGTTTTTT
CASSLGTGWDGELFF
>15|-|TRBV27|TRBJ1-5
TGTGCCAGCAGTTTTGGCCCCGGGTTCAATCAGCCCCAGCATTTT
CASSFGPGFNQPQHF
>14|TRBD1|TRBV9|TRBJ1-5
TGTGCCAGCAGCGAAGGGACAGGAACTCAGCCCCAGCATTTT
CASSEGTGTQPQHF
>18|-|TRBV5-1|TRBJ2-2
TGCGCCAGCAGCTTGCTCGAGACGGGTCCGTTGGAAACCGGGGAGCTGTTTTTT
CASSLLETGPLETGELFF
>14|-|TRBV2|TRBJ2-5
TGTGCCAGCAGTGAAGGTCGAGTTACAGAGACCCAGTACTTC
CASSEGRVTETQYF
>15|TRBD1|TRBV5-1|TRBJ1-3
TGCGCCAGCAGCTTGGGGGACAGCTCTGGAAACACCATATATTTT
CASSLGDSSGNTIYF
>14|-|TRBV5-4|TRBJ2-7
TGTGCCAGCAGCTTGTGGCAGGGGTCCCACGAGCAGTACTTC
CASSLWQGSHEQYF
>14|-|TRBV7-8|TRBJ2-5
TGTGCCAGCAGCTTATATCTGGAGGTGGGCGCCCAGTACTTC
CASSLYLEVGAQYF
>13|-|TRBV29-1|TRBJ2-3
TGCAGCGTCCACCTCGGCTGGAGAGATACGCAGTATTTT
CSVHLGWRDTQYF
>14|TRBD1|TRBV19|TRBJ1-2
TGTGCCAGTAGAAGTGGACAGGGGGCGCGGGGCTACACCTTC
CASRSGQGARGYTF
>16|TRBD2|TRBV27|TRBJ2-1
TGTGCCAGCAGTGGGGGACTAGCGGAGACCTACAATGAGCAGTTCTTC
CASSGGLAETYNEQFF
>12|-|TRBV5-6|TRBJ1-1
TGTGCCAGCAGTTCCACGGCAGGGCTGGCTTTCTTT
CASSSTAGLAFF
>15|-|TRBV19|TRBJ2-1
TGTGCCAGTAGTATTAGGGGGGACAGCTACAATGAGCAGTTCTTC
CASSIRGDSYNEQFF
>21|TRBD2|TRBV19|TRBJ2-2
TGTGCCAGTAGTATAGAAAAAAGTGCGAGCGGGAGGGCCGGGAACACCGGGGAGCTGTTTTTT
CASSIEKSASGRAGNTGELFF
>16|TRBD2|TRBV18|TRBJ2-1
TGTGCCAGCTCACTCCAGGGCGGGGGTAACTACAATGAGCAGTTCTTC
CASSLQGGGNYNEQFF
>15|-|TRBV6-1|TRBJ1-2
TGTGCCAGCAGTGAGCCGGGAGCGGGAAACTATGGCTACACCTTC
CASSEPGAGNYGYTF
>14|TRBD2|TRBV7-9|TRBJ2-3
TGTGCCAGCAGCCTAGGACTAGACCCAGATACGCAGTATTTT
CASSLGLDPDTQYF